Each of the 20 T cell receptor beta chains below was sequenced from the same sample in a study of blood T cell repertoires in COVID-19. TCRdb's table, derived via immunoSEQ multiplex PCR, lists solely in-frame clones and lacks some. The sample has about 140,000 clones; over 85% are singletons. Material: peripheral blood. The source of these receptors is a human donor in a cohort sampled during active COVID-19.

The chain combines TRBV14 with TRBJ1-1; tentative D call: TRBD1 (6 bases). V lost 1 base and J 1 base, leaving 10 bases between the germline ends. The CDR3 totals 15 residues. Germline CDR1 and CDR2: SGHDN and FVKESK. The chain's CDR3 is CASSQAGHKNTEAFF. The CDR3 DNA sequence: TGTGCCAGCAGCCAAGCGGGACACAAGAACACTGAAGCTTTCTTT. Full variable domain (missing parts from reference TRBV14 and TRBJ1-1): EAGVTQFPSHSVIEKGQTVTLRCDPISGHDNLYWYRRVMGKEIKFLLHFVKESKQDESGMPNNRFLAERTGGTYSTLKVQPAELEDSGVYFCASSQAGHKNTEAFFGQGTRLTVV.

The chain recombines TRBV3-1 (or the pseudogene TRBV3-2) with TRBJ2-7, with a tentative D call TRBD2 (6 bases). Deletions cut 0 bases from V and 3 bases from J, with 18 bases between. The germline CDR1 and CDR2 sequences are LGHDT and YNNKEL (reference sequence). CDR3 size: 17 residues. In DNA, the CDR3 is TGTGCCAGCAGCCAAGATCCCAGACTAGGTTCGGGCTACGAGCAGTACTTC. It encodes CASSQDPRLGSGYEQYF.

The sample holds one count of this clone. CDR3 residues: CASSLQGIRNEQFF. The DNA for the CDR3 is TGTGCCAGCAGCCTACAGGGGATTCGCAATGAGCAGTTCTTC. The gene calls are TRBV27 and TRBJ2-1; TRBD1 matches at 7 bases. The CDR3 consists of 14 residues. V trimming: 6 bases; J trimming: 6 bases; junction bases outside the gene matches: 8. Germline loops: CDR1 MNHEY, CDR2 SMNVEV (reference sequence).

The chain's CDR3 is CASSLQGTNTEAFF. The CDR3 DNA is TGCGCCAGCAGCTTGCAGGGAACGAACACTGAAGCTTTCTTT. V and J are TRBV5-1 and TRBJ1-1; D is possibly TRBD1 (5 bases). Germline CDR1 SGHRS, CDR2 YFSETQ. The CDR3 contains 14 residues. The V end was cut by 1 base, the J end by 1 base, with 8 bases between. Full variable domain (missing parts from reference TRBV5-1 and TRBJ1-1): KAGVTQTPRYLIKTRGQQVTLSCSPISGHRSVSWYQQTPGQGLQFLFEYFSETQRNKGNFPGRFSGRQFSNSRSEMNVSTLELGDSALYLCASSLQGTNTEAFFGQGTRLTVV.

Comment on this clone: This sample includes further DNA sequences coding for the same CDR3. This chain uses TRBV5-1 with TRBJ2-3; D may be TRBD1 (5 bases). Trimming took off 1 base at V and 1 base at J, with 7 bases between the two ends. The CDR3 length is 14 residues. Germline-derived CDR1 and CDR2 are SGHRS and YFSETQ. The DNA for the CDR3 is TGCGCCAGCAGCTTGCAGGGTGGCACAGATACGCAGTATTTT. Translation gives CASSLQGGTDTQYF.

The V gene is TRBV19, the J gene TRBJ2-3, with 8 bases lining up with TRBD2. J gave up 2 bases and V 7 bases, and 8 bases lay outside the gene matches. Germline-derived CDR1 and CDR2 are LNHDA and SQIVND (reference sequence). This CDR3 region has 15 residues. CDR3 in amino acids: CASTSGGTTTDTQYF. The CDR3 nucleotides are TGTGCCAGTACCTCGGGGGGGACCACCACAGATACGCAGTATTTT.

This chain links TRBV7-2 with TRBJ1-2; D is perhaps TRBD1 (5 bases). This CDR3 is 14 amino acids long. Germline CDR1 SGHTA, CDR2 FQGNSA. V was clipped by 6 bases and J by 8 bases, with 19 bases between them. The CDR3 sequence is CASREAGRPGGYTF. Here the CDR3 DNA reads TGTGCCAGCAGGGAAGCGGGCAGGCCAGGGGGCTACACCTTC.

The chain couples TRBV6-2 or TRBV6-3 to TRBJ2-7; TRBD2 agrees at 7 bases. With V trimmed by 6 bases and J by 1 base, 9 bases remained unmatched. This CDR3 comprises 15 residues. Germline-derived CDR1 and CDR2 are MNHEY and SVGEGT. The CDR3 region has the DNA TGTGCCAGCAGCTTGGGGCCGGGACTATCCTACGAGCAGTACTTC. Its protein is CASSLGPGLSYEQYF.

This sequence joins TRBV5-5 and TRBJ2-2; 11 nucleotides line up with TRBD2. Germline lookup yields CDR1 SGHKS and CDR2 YYEKEE (reference sequence). With 3 bases clipped from V and 6 bases from J, the junction kept 7 bases outside the gene matches. The CDR3 consists of 16 residues. CDR3 nucleotide sequence: TGTGCCAGCAGCTCGCTAGCGGGGGGAGGAGCCGGGGAGCTGTTTTTT. It encodes CASSSLAGGGAGELFF.

The genes are TRBV5-6 and TRBJ2-4, with D tentatively TRBD1 (5 bases). The V gene lost 3 bases and the J gene lost 0 bases, with 16 bases spanning the gap. Per the germline V gene, CDR1 is SGHDT and CDR2 is YYEEEE. The length of the CDR3 is 17 residues. Here the CDR3 reads CASSSDDRTIAKNIQYF. CDR3 in DNA: TGTGCCAGCAGCTCTGACGACAGAACCATAGCCAAAAACATTCAGTACTTC.

This sequence joins TRBV9 and TRBJ2-1; D is possibly TRBD2 (5 bases). The CDR3 spans 16 residues. Germline lookup yields CDR1 SGDLS and CDR2 YYNGEE. V lost 4 bases and J 4 bases, leaving 18 bases between the germline ends. The CDR3 here is CASSPPRGTAYNEQFF. As DNA, the CDR3 is TGTGCCAGCAGCCCCCCCCGGGGAACAGCTTACAATGAGCAGTTCTTC.

This clone has just one count. The chain employs TRBV5-1 and TRBJ2-5, with D possibly TRBD1 on 6 matching bases. This CDR3 has 14 amino acids. Trimming stripped 0 bases from V and 4 bases from J, with 10 bases between. Per the germline V gene, CDR1 is SGHRS and CDR2 is YFSETQ. The chain's CDR3 is CASSLVGAGETQYF. CDR3 in DNA: TGCGCCAGCAGCTTGGTGGGGGCGGGAGAGACCCAGTACTTC.

CDR3 DNA sequence: TGTGCCATCAGTGAGTCGACTTCCGCGGGGGGCTACAATGAGCAGTTCTTC. Amino acid sequence: CAISESTSAGGYNEQFF. This chain links TRBV10-3 with TRBJ2-1; 8 bases match TRBD2. The germline CDR1 and CDR2 sequences are ENHRY and SYGVKD. J lost 3 bases, V lost 0 bases, and 7 bases had no gene match. There are 17 residues in the CDR3.

The chain carries TRBV4-3 and TRBJ2-2, with D unresolved. Trimming removed 0 bases at V and 2 bases at J, with 16 bases between. Per the germline V gene, CDR1 is LGHNA and CDR2 is YSLEER. CDR3 length: 18 residues. Written as DNA, the CDR3 is TGCGCCAGCAGCCAAGAGCTGTCGACAACCATAAACACCGGGGAGCTGTTTTTT. Its translation is CASSQELSTTINTGELFF.

Only one count was recorded for this clone. The chain is built from TRBV11-2 and TRBJ2-3, with 8 bases lining up with TRBD2. The CDR3 contains 19 residues. J gave up 2 bases and V 0 bases, and 13 bases lay outside the gene matches. Germline V CDR1 and CDR2: SGHAT, FQNNGV. The CDR3 bases are TGTGCCAGCAGCTTAGATAGGAGGGCTAGCGGGCCGATCACAGATACGCAGTATTTT. Protein: CASSLDRRASGPITDTQYF.

The chain is built from TRBV11-2 and TRBJ2-1, with 9 nucleotides matching TRBD2. Germline V gene sequence: CDR1 SGHAT, CDR2 FQNNGV. V was clipped by 1 base and J by 8 bases; unmatched bases: 6. The CDR3 runs 15 residues. The DNA for the CDR3 is TGTGCCAGCAGCTTAGCTCAGCGGGGGGCCGATGAGCAGTTCTTC. This sequence encodes CASSLAQRGADEQFF.

The rearrangement uses TRBV5-5 and TRBJ1-2; D remains ambiguous. CDR3 length equals 13 residues. Germline V lookup: CDR1 SGHKS, CDR2 YYEKEE (reference sequence). Trimming removed 0 bases from V and 4 bases from J, with 7 bases in between. The CDR3 region has the DNA TGTGCCAGCAGCTTGGGGGCAGCCTATGGCTACACCTTC. Translating it yields CASSLGAAYGYTF.

This clone turned up a few times. The V call is TRBV14, the J call TRBJ1-2; 8 bases agree with TRBD1. CDR3 length: 14 residues. Germline V gene data show CDR1 as SGHDN and CDR2 as FVKESK. The V and J ends lost 4 bases and 3 bases, in that order; junction bases with no gene match: 4. CDR3 sequence reads: CASSPGGWDYGYTF. The CDR3 DNA reads as TGTGCCAGCAGCCCAGGGGGCTGGGACTATGGCTACACCTTC.

The chain is built from TRBV19 and TRBJ1-5; TRBD1 matches 7 bases. Germline V lookup: CDR1 LNHDA, CDR2 SQIVND (reference sequence). The CDR3 is 15 amino acids. The junction had 6 bases not matched to a gene; V was cut back by 0 bases and J by 7 bases. The DNA for the CDR3 is TGTGCCAGTAGTATAGACCGACAGGGTAGGCAGCCCCAGCATTTT. Translation: CASSIDRQGRQPQHF.

This CDR3 reads CASSARESNQPQHF. Here the CDR3 DNA reads TGTGCCAGCAGCGCACGGGAGAGCAATCAGCCCCAGCATTTT. This chain connects TRBV2 to TRBJ1-5; no firm D call. The CDR3 is 14 residues long. Trimming took off 6 bases at V and 1 base at J, with 10 bases between the two ends. Per the germline V gene, CDR1 is SNHLY and CDR2 is FYNNEI.